The source of this T cell receptor beta chain is a study of blood T cell repertoires in COVID-19. Study in general: From T cells, B-cell-depleted T cells, or PBMCs came the material, which was cDNA or gDNA.

V was cut by 1 base and J by 10 bases, with 11 bases left in between. The CDR3 is 14 amino acids. In germline, CDR1 is LGHDT, CDR2 YNNKEL (reference sequence). Under the authors' procedure: Nucleated cell counts were estimated from reference gene primer amplification. The assay was immunoSEQ multiplex PCR, and TCRdb's table has in-frame clones only and misses some. V, J and clone size reflect that table, while D and trimming were determined from the DNA. The sample yields about 370,000 clones, approximately 90% seen once. Living in about two dozen US areas, the participants were between roughly 18 and 90 years of age.

Sequencing was done on a sample of PBMCs or T cells enriched from blood (not recorded which). The chain combines TRBV3-1 (or the pseudogene TRBV3-2) with TRBJ1-6; no clear D. This clonotype originated in a man between 18 and 35 years old who had recovered from COVID-19. As DNA, the CDR3 is TGTGCCAGCAGCCAAGCAGGTTTTGGCTCACCCCTCCACTTT. This translates into CASSQAGFGSPLHF.